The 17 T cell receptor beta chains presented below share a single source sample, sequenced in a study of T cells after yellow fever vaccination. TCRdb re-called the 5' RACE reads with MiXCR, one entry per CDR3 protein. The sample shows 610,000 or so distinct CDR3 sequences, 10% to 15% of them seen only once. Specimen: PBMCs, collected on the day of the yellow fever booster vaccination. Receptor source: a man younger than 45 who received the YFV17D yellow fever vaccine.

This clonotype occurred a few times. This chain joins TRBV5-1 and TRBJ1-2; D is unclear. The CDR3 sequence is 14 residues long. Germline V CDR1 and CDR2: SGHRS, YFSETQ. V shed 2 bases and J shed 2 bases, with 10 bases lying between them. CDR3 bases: TGCGCCAGCAGCTTAGTATCGTTGAACTATGGCTACACCTTC. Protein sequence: CASSLVSLNYGYTF.

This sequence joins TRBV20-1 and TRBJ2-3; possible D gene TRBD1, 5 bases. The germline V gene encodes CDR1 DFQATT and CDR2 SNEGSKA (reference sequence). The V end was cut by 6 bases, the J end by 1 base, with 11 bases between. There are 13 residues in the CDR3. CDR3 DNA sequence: TGCAGTGCCTCCAGGGTCGGCACAGATACGCAGTATTTT. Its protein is CSASRVGTDTQYF.

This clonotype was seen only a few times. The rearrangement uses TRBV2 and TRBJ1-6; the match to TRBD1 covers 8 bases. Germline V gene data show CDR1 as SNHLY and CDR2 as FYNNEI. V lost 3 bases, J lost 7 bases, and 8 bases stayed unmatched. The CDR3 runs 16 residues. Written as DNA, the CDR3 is TGTGCCAGCAGTGACCAGGGGACAGGACTAAATTCACCCCTCCACTTT. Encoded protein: CASSDQGTGLNSPLHF. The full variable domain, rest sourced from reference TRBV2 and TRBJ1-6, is EPEVTQTPSHQVTQMGQEVILRCVPISNHLYFYWYRQILGQKVEFLVSFYNNEISEKSEIFDDQFSVERPDGSNFTLKIRSTKLEDSAMYFCASSDQGTGLNSPLHFGNGTRLTVT.

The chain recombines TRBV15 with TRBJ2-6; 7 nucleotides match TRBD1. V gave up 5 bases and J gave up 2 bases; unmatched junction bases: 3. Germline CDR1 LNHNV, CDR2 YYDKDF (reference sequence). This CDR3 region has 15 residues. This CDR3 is CATSGTGAGANVLTF. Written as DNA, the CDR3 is TGTGCCACCAGCGGCACAGGGGCTGGGGCCAACGTCCTGACTTTC.

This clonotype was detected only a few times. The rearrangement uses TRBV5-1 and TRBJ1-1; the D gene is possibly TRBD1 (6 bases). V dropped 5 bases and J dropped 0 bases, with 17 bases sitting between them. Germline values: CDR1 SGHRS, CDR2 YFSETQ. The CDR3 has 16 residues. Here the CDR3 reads CASRVGTTYMNTEAFF. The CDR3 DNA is TGCGCCAGCAGGGTCGGGACAACATACATGAACACTGAAGCTTTCTTT.

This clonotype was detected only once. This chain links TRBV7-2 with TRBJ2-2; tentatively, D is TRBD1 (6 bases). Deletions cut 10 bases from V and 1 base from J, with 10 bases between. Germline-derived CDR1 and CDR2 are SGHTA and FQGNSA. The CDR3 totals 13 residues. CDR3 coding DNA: TGTGCCATTACGGGACAGAACACCGGGGAGCTGTTTTTT. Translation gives CAITGQNTGELFF.

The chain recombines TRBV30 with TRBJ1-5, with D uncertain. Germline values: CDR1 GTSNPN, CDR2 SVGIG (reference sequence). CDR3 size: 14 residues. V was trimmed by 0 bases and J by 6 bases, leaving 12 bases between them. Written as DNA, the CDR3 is TGTGCCTGGAGTGTTGCCGGGCGGCCTCAGCCCCAGCATTTT. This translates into CAWSVAGRPQPQHF.

The CDR3 DNA sequence: TGTGCCAGCAATCGGGGGAGTGTCGACGAGCAGTACTTC. It encodes CASNRGSVDEQYF. The V and J genes are TRBV2 and TRBJ2-7, with a tentative D call TRBD2 (6 bases). V was trimmed by 7 bases and J by 5 bases, leaving 15 bases between them. This CDR3 is built from 13 residues. Germline CDR1 reads SNHLY; CDR2 reads FYNNEI.

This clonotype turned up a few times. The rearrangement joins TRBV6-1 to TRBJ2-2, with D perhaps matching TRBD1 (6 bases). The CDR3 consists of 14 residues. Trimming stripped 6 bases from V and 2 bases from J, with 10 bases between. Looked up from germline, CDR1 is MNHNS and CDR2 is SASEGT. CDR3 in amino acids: CASRRQVNTGELFF. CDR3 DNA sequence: TGTGCCAGCAGGAGACAGGTTAACACCGGGGAGCTGTTTTTT.

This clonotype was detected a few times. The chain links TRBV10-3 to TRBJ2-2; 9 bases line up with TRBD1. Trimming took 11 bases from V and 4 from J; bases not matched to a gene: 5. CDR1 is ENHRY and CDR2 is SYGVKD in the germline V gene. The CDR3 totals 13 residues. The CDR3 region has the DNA TGTGCCGCGGGACAGGGAGGCACCGGGGAGCTGTTTTTT. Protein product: CAAGQGGTGELFF.

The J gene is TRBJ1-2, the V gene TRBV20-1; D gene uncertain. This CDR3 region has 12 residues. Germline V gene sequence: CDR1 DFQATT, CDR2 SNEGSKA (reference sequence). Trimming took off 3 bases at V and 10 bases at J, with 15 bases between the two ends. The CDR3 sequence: CSASMQLLDYTF. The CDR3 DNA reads TGCAGTGCTAGTATGCAATTGCTCGACTACACCTTC.

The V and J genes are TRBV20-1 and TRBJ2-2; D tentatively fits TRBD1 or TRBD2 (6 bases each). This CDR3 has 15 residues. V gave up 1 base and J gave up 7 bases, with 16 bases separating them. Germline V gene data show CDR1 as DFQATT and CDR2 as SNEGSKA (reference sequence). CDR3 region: CSARAQPGADGELFF. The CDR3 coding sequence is TGCAGTGCTAGAGCCCAGCCGGGGGCAGACGGGGAGCTGTTTTTT.

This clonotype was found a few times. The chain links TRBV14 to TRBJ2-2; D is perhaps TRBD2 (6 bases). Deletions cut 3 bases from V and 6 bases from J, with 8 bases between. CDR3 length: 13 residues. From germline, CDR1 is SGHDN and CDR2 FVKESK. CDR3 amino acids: CASSQWEAGELFF. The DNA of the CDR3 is TGTGCCAGCAGCCAGTGGGAGGCCGGGGAGCTGTTTTTT.

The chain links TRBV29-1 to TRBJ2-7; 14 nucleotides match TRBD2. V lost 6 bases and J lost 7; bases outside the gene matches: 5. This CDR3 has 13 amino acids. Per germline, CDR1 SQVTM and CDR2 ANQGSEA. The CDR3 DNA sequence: TGCAGCGTAGGGACTAGCGGGAGTGGTGAGCAGTACTTC. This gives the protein CSVGTSGSGEQYF.

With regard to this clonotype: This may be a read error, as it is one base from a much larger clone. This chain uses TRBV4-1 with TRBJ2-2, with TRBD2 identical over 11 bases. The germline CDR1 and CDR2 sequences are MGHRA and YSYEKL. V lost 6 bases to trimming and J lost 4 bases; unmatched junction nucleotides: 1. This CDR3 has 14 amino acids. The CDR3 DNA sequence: TGCGCCAGCAGGGGACTAGCGGTCACCGGGGAGCTGTTTTTT. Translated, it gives CASRGLAVTGELFF.

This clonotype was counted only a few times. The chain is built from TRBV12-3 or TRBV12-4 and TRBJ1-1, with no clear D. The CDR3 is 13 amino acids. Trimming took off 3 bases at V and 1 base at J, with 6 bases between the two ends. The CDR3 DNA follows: TGTGCCAGCAGTTTCATGGGGAACACTGAAGCTTTCTTT. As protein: CASSFMGNTEAFF.

CDR3 amino acids: CASTPTSGKYSTDTQYF. CDR3 in DNA: TGTGCCAGCACCCCGACTAGCGGGAAATATAGCACAGATACGCAGTATTTT. This rearrangement joins TRBV7-2 to TRBJ2-3; 11 bases match TRBD2. This CDR3 has 17 amino acids. Germline-derived CDR1 and CDR2 are SGHTA and FQGNSA. With V trimmed by 7 bases and J by 0 bases, 9 bases remained unmatched.